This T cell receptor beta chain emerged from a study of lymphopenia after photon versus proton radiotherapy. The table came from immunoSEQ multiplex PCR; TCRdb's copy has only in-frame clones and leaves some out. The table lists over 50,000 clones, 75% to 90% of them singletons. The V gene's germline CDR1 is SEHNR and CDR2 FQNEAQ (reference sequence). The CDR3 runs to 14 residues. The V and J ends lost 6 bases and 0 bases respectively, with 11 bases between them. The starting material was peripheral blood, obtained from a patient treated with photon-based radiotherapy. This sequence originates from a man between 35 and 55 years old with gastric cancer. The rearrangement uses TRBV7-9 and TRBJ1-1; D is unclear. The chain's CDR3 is CASSETGLNTEAFF. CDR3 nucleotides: TGTGCCAGCAGTGAGACGGGTCTGAACACTGAAGCTTTCTTT.